The clone carrying this T cell receptor (beta chain) has just a few counts. Its specificity is not known. Treatment noted: 10-day PBMC culture with coronavirus spike peptide pools or control peptides (ViraFEST assay). Investigators obtained the unexposed donor's CD4+ T cells before the COVID-19 pandemic (2011-2018). The study sequenced cultured CD4+ T cell DNA using the Oncomine TCR Beta short-read assay. Someone extracted genomic DNA from cultured CD4+ T cells. One entry per CDR3 protein, called by TCRdb with MiXCR from the PCR reads. The sample has some 10,000 distinct CDR3 sequences; less than 40% are singletons. The source of the sample is a study of vaccination and CD4 T cells after COVID-19. This CDR3 contains 13 residues. Germline CDR1 and CDR2: DFQATT and SNEGSKA (reference sequence). Trimming took 6 bases from V and 5 from J, leaving 16 bases between them.

The sample taken for sequencing was CD4+ T cells from blood, cultured in vitro. The chain joins TRBV20-1 to TRBJ1-2; D may be TRBD1 (5 bases). This TCR came from a human donor in good health. The CDR3 loop is CSAPGTVFYGYTF. The CDR3 bases are TGCAGTGCCCCGGGGACGGTTTTTTATGGCTACACCTTC.